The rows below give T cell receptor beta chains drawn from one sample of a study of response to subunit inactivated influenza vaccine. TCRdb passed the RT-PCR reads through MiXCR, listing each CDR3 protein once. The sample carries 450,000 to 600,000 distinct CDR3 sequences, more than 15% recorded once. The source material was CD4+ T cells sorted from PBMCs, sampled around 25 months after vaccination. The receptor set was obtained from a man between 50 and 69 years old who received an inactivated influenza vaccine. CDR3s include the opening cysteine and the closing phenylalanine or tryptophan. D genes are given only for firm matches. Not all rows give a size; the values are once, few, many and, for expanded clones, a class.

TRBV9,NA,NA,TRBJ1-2,CASSPTGLRGYTF,TGTGCCAGCAGCCCTACTGGGCTGCGCGGCTACACCTTC
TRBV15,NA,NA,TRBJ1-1,CASQDTMNTEAFF,TGTGCCTCGCAGGACACAATGAACACTGAAGCTTTCTTT
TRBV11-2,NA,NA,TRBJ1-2,CASSLAGEPFYGYTF,TGTGCCAGCAGCTTAGCGGGGGAGCCGTTCTATGGCTACACCTTC
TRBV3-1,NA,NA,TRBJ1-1,CASSQLSTGYGTEAFF,TGTGCCAGCAGCCAACTCTCTACAGGGTATGGCACTGAAGCTTTCTTT
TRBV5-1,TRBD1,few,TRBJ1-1,CASSRTPGQLNTEAFF,TGCGCCAGCAGCAGAACCCCGGGACAGCTGAACACTGAAGCTTTCTTT
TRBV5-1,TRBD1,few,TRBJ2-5,CASTWSSTGQETQYF,TGCGCCAGCACCTGGTCGTCGACAGGGCAAGAGACCCAGTACTTC
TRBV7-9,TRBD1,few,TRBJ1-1,CASSPSDRMNTEAFF,TGTGCCAGCAGCCCATCGGACAGGATGAACACTGAAGCTTTCTTT
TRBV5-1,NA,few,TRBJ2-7,CASSLVTGFYNEQYF,TGCGCCAGCAGCTTGGTCACAGGGTTCTACAACGAGCAGTACTTC
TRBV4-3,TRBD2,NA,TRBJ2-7,CASSHGLANEQYF,TGCGCCAGCAGCCACGGACTAGCGAACGAGCAGTACTTC
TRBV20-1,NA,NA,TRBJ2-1,CSGSLYNEQFF,TGCAGTGGGAGCCTCTACAATGAGCAGTTCTTC
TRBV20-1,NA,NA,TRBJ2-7,CSASGGRMGHEQYF,TGCAGTGCTAGCGGGGGCAGGATGGGCCACGAGCAGTACTTC
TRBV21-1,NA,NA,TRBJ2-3,CASRSFPNFSDTQYF,TGTGCCAGCAGATCCTTCCCCAACTTCTCAGATACGCAGTATTTT
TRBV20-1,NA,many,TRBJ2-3,CSARIRKKIFGDTQYF,TGCAGTGCTAGAATCAGAAAAAAGATATTTGGAGATACGCAGTATTTT
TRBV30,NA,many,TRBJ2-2,CAWSLKGLTGELFF,TGTGCCTGGAGTCTTAAGGGCTTAACCGGGGAGCTGTTTTTT
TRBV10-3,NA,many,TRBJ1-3,CASEGSGNTIYF,TGTGCCAGCGAGGGTTCTGGAAACACCATATATTTT
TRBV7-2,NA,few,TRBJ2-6,CASSQKANVLTF,TGTGCCAGCAGCCAAAAAGCCAACGTCCTGACTTTC
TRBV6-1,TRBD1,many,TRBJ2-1,CASRRGPEGNEQFF,TGTGCCAGCAGGAGGGGGCCCGAAGGGAATGAGCAGTTCTTC
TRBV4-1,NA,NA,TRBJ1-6,CASSQARNSPSSPLHF,TGCGCCAGCAGCCAAGCTCGGAATTCGCCGAGTTCACCCCTCCACTTT
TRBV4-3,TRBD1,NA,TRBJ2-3,CASSQGTGGAGTDTQYF,TGCGCCAGCAGCCAAGGAACAGGGGGCGCGGGCACAGATACGCAGTATTTT
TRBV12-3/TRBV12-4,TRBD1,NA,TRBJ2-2,CASSLHRGRNTGELFF,TGTGCCAGCAGTCTCCACAGGGGGCGAAACACCGGGGAGCTGTTTTTT
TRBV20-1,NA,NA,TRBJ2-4,CSLTGGAKNIQYF,TGCAGTTTAACCGGGGGAGCCAAAAACATTCAGTACTTC
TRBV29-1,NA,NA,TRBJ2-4,CSVEDSTFQYF,TGCAGCGTTGAAGACAGTACGTTTCAGTACTTC
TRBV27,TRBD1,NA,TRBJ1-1,CASSLFPGTGSEAFF,TGTGCCAGCAGTTTATTCCCAGGGACAGGGTCTGAAGCTTTCTTT
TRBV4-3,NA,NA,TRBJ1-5,CASSQDRGEPQHF,TGCGCCAGCAGCCAAGATCGTGGGGAGCCCCAGCATTTT
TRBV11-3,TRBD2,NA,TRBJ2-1,CASSLGSGRGEQFF,TGTGCCAGCAGCTTGGGTAGCGGGAGGGGTGAGCAGTTCTTC
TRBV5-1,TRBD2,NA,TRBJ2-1,CASSQNLVTSGYNEQFF,TGCGCCAGCAGCCAGAACCTCGTCACTAGCGGATACAATGAGCAGTTCTTC
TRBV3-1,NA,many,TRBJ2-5,CASSQDPGRQETQYF,TGTGCCAGCAGCCAAGATCCGGGCAGGCAAGAGACCCAGTACTTC
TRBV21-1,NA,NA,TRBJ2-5,CASSDRQLGGQETQYF,TGTGCCAGCAGCGACCGACAGTTGGGAGGCCAAGAGACCCAGTACTTC
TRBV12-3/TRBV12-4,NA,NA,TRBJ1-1,CASRPASSTEAFF,TGTGCCAGCAGGCCCGCGAGTTCGACTGAAGCTTTCTTT
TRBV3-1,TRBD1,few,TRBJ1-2,CASSQMGQGESYGYTF,TGTGCCAGCAGCCAGATGGGACAGGGGGAAAGCTATGGCTACACCTTC
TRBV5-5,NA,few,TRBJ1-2,CASSPQRYGTYGYTF,TGTGCCAGCAGCCCTCAACGATACGGAACCTATGGCTACACCTTC
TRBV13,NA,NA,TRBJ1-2,CASSLPGESGYGYTF,TGTGCCAGCAGCCTACCCGGGGAGTCAGGGTATGGCTACACCTTC
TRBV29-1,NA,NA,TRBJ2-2,CSVEPNANTGELFF,TGCAGCGTTGAACCGAACGCGAACACCGGGGAGCTGTTTTTT
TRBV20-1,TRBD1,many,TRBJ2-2,CSAREIGTGALTGELFF,TGCAGTGCTAGAGAGATAGGTACAGGGGCCCTCACCGGGGAGCTGTTTTTT
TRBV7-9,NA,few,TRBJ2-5,CASSLAAQPQETQYF,TGTGCCAGCAGCTTAGCGGCTCAACCACAAGAGACCCAGTACTTC
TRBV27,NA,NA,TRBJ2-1,CASMDSGFYNEQFF,TGTGCCAGCATGGATAGCGGTTTCTACAATGAGCAGTTCTTC
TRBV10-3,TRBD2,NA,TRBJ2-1,CAILERGGYNEQFF,TGTGCCATCCTCGAGCGGGGGGGCTATAATGAGCAGTTCTTC
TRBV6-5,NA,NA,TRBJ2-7,CASSYSSRGLWNEQYF,TGTGCCAGCAGTTACTCGTCCAGGGGATTGTGGAACGAGCAGTACTTC
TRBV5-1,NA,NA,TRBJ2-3,CASSLGQWADTQYF,TGCGCCAGCAGCTTGGGGCAGTGGGCAGATACGCAGTATTTT
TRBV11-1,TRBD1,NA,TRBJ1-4,CASSLSGTDNEKLFF,TGTGCCAGCAGCCTCTCCGGGACAGATAATGAAAAACTGTTTTTT
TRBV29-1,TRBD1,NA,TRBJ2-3,CSVTTGADTQYF,TGCAGCGTCACTACAGGGGCAGATACGCAGTATTTT
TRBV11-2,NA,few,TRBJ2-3,CASSPYSGHTTTDTQYF,TGTGCCAGCAGCCCCTATTCGGGACACACCACCACAGATACGCAGTATTTT
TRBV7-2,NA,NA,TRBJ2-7,CASSQVWGEQYF,TGTGCCAGCAGCCAGGTCTGGGGAGAGCAGTACTTC
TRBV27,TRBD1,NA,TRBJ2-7,CASSLLAAGQGSYEQYF,TGTGCCAGCAGTTTACTAGCCGCCGGACAGGGGTCCTACGAGCAGTACTTC
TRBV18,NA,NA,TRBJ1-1,CASSPKENTEAFF,TGTGCCAGCTCACCAAAGGAGAACACTGAAGCTTTCTTT
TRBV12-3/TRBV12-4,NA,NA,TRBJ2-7,CASSQQGGHDEQYF,TGTGCCAGCAGTCAACAGGGGGGGCACGACGAGCAGTACTTC
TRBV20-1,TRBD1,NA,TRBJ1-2,CSARKPGQAYYGYTF,TGCAGTGCTAGGAAGCCGGGACAGGCCTACTATGGCTACACCTTC